Below, one T cell receptor (beta chain) is given with its context. The antigen it binds to is not known. Base qualities were left out, and no much larger clone turns up one base away. This entry is derived from a study of T cell responses to AZD1222 COVID-19 vaccine (dated by TCRdb to the early 2020s). About the full investigation: AZD1222 recipients whose second dose came at about 4 weeks and those whose second dose came at about 12 weeks were combined into one group, since spike-specific TCR depth and breadth did not differ between the two schedules. TCR sequencing covered 230 or so trial participants: about 210 given two doses of AZD1222 and 26 given two doses of MenACWY control vaccine. Trial participants were enrolled into age subgroups of 18-55, 56-69 and 70-plus years, which contained about 150, 28 and 57 TCR-sequenced participants, respectively. The full study reports these points: Spike-specific TCR breadth and depth rose significantly after two AZD1222 doses compared with day 0 and with MenACWY recipients. Participants were mostly white British, with more females than males. The authors suggested clonal diversity may have been underestimated. The 56-69-year group was small, and its depth increase did not reach significance, likely because of low power. Conclusions about previously exposed vaccinees are limited, since just a handful of AZD1222 recipients were seropositive for SARS-CoV-2 at baseline. The whole spike protein was spanned by vaccine-associated CD4 TCRs, and dominant responses were seen in regions 160-218 and 743-854. Because no day 14 peak-response samples were available, repertoires were characterized only after the peak T cell response. Nearly half of unique spike-specific TCRs reportedly recognized epitopes outside regions mutated in the B.1.351 and B.1.1.7 variants.

Per the publication, the time point label means: baseline before first vaccination. Samples from vaccinated people were obtained from the UK trials COV001 and COV002, which included a single-blind randomized controlled phase 2/3 trial of AZD1222 (ChAdOx1 nCoV-19) in healthy adults. For TCRbeta chain sequencing, PBMC samples were collected from trial participants at day 0 and at day 28 after the second dose. The CDR3 regions of human TCRbeta chains were analyzed by immunosequencing. On the authors' methods: TCRs in the repertoires were compared against a reference library of SARS-CoV-2-specific TCRs that had been generated with the MIRA antigen-specificity platform. Breadth was defined as the fraction of unique TCRs that were SARS-CoV-2-associated, and depth was defined as the fraction of total T cells that were SARS-CoV-2-associated. Using the MIRA data, each spike-specific TCR was mapped to the spike region that the TCR reacts to and placed in a CD4 or CD8 class. Log10-transformed breadth and depth values were compared by one-way ANOVA with Sidak's multiple comparisons tests. TCRdb retrieved this table from immuneACCESS and kept in-frame rearrangements only. Not all clones are present; in checked studies, unresolved V genes account for under half, and no reason is known for the remainder. The DNA was the basis for D and trimming; V, J and clone size are from that table. The sample profile shows around 200,000 clones; 90% to 95% of them were found once. The ten largest clonotypes hold about 4.2% of the sample.

From the cysteine up to the phenylalanine, the CDR3 has a length of 13 residues. Of the read, only the CDR3 DNA is kept; its 39 bases are in frame from base 1. The germline V gene yields SGHRS for CDR1 and YFSETQ for CDR2. V has 7 bases trimmed and J has 9 bases trimmed; junction bases matching no gene number 7. Sequencing was performed on peripheral blood, taken on day 0 of AZD1222 vaccination. The TCR comes from an adult in good health. This sequence uses TRBV5-1 and TRBJ2-1; TRBD2 matches 10 bases in the middle. Here is the DNA: TGCGCCAGCGGCCAGCGGGAGGGCTTTGAGCAGTTCTTC. This yields the protein CASGQREGFEQFF.